Sequencing of this T cell receptor (beta chain) was carried out in a study of Graves' ophthalmopathy and Graves' hyperthyroidism listed by TCRdb under 2018. As for the study more broadly: A patient counted as having stable hyperthyroidism if there was no progression to ophthalmopathy within 18 months of follow-up. To explore V-J signatures that distinguish ophthalmopathy from hyperthyroidism, a discovery set of about 99 patients was enrolled, made up of 40 to 45 with ophthalmopathy and some 60 with stable hyperthyroidism. In total, 135 blood samples were TCR-sequenced: 40 to 45 ophthalmopathy, some 72 hyperthyroidism and about 17 hyperthyroidism-to-ophthalmopathy patients. TCR beta repertoire signatures were used to distinguish Graves' ophthalmopathy from Graves' hyperthyroidism and to predict progression to ophthalmopathy. An independent validation cohort comprised roughly 20 hyperthyroidism patients and over 15 patients who later progressed from hyperthyroidism to ophthalmopathy. Following sample collection, hyperthyroidism patients were given methimazole at a starting dose of 30 mg daily, and ophthalmopathy patients were given high-dose intravenous methylprednisolone. In six hyperthyroidism patients, the T-cell repertoire of thyroid tissue was compared with the T-cell repertoire of blood.

As for this clonotype: It lacks a known antigen. Per-base qualities were not stored, and no clone one base away is much larger.

The CDR1 and CDR2 encoded by the germline V gene (reference sequence) are SEHNR and FQNEAQ. Inclusive of the bounding cysteine and phenylalanine, the CDR3 is 14 residues long. Only the CDR3 portion is preserved as DNA: 42 bases, with reading frame beginning at the first base. The germline V end is reduced by 5 bases and the J end by 3 bases; junction bases left unmatched: 4. For repertoire sequencing, the TCR beta CDR3 regions were amplified from RNA transcripts. The first round was an RT-PCR using HTBI primers with the Qiagen OneStep RT-PCR kit, and this first round was followed by a second-round multiplex PCR, then size selection and purification. Libraries were sequenced paired-end with 100 bp reads on an Illumina HiSeq2000. In the original analysis: SOAPnuke was used to process the reads, removing any read that contained adapters or uncalled bases, had a mean Phred below 15, or lacked an exact match to the constant primer or identifier. High-quality paired reads were merged with COPE v1.2.5. Unique nucleotide sequences were defined as clonotypes and aligned to IMGT TRB V, D and J references using MiTCR v1.1. The analysis was limited to V-J combinations with a frequency above 0.0001, which together covered roughly 99% of the repertoires. For each V-J combination, a TCR clonal expansion and chaos score was defined as F50 clonal expansion divided by the chaos observed in the TCRdist matrix. Features were reduced by Welch's t-statistics and random forest to 10 to 15 V-J combinations, which fed a naive Bayes classifier. The Morisita-Horn index was used to measure how similar the thyroid and blood repertoires were. TCRdb handled the public reads itself, with Q25 trimming in fastp and clone calling in MiXCR, and kept productive beta chains. All rows with the same CDR3 protein become a single entry with the most common DNA and genes. These V and J calls derive from TCRdb rather than the authors' analysis. The sample table lists roughly 600,000 distinct CDR3 sequences, approximately 37% of them with a count of one. The ten largest clones add up to 4% to 5% of the sample.

Here is what the overall study found, with its caveats: Among expanded thyroid clonotypes with frequency above 0.001, most also showed up in blood, which suggests that blood repertoires may reflect the thyroid immune response. In validation, the model predicted ophthalmopathy progression with nearly 71% sensitivity and about 73% specificity; 12 predicted patients were CT-confirmed with GO in a median of around 6 months. In cross-validation, the 13-signature model distinguished ophthalmopathy from stable hyperthyroidism with 85% to 90% sensitivity and around 81% specificity, and in the test set the corresponding values were about 80% and 75%. No statistical method was used to set the sample size in advance, and the investigators knew which group each participant was assigned to.

The hyperthyroidism patients were 18 to 65 years old and newly diagnosed, with a disease duration of less than 2 months. Patients were excluded if they had other autoimmune diseases, uncontrolled infections, pregnancy or lactation. Clinical symptoms, serum thyroxine, TRAb, thyroid ultrasound and orbital computed tomography formed the basis of the diagnosis. Total RNA was extracted using Trizol reagent, and RNA quality was checked on an Agilent 2100 Bioanalyzer. Here the chain combines TRBV7-9 and TRBJ1-3; a stretch of 7 junction bases matches TRBD1. The material sequenced was peripheral blood or thyroid tissue (not recorded which). The TCR comes from an adult man with Graves' hyperthyroidism. In nucleotide form, the sequence is TGTGCCAGCAGCGAGCGGGACAGTGGAAACACCATATATTTT. Translated, this is CASSERDSGNTIYF.